This T cell receptor (beta chain) appears in the sequencing data of a study of vaccination and CD4 T cells after COVID-19. This CDR3 has 14 residues. Trimming removed 4 bases at V and 1 base at J, with 9 bases between. CDR1 is MNHNS, CDR2 SASEGT, per germline. Study conclusions and caveats: Convalescent patients were relatively few, and early post-infection timepoints were missing.

Sequence data for DNA of cultured CD4+ T cells were generated by the Oncomine TCR Beta short-read assay. Via MiXCR, TCRdb re-called the PCR reads, giving one row per CDR3 protein. Of about 20,000 distinct CDR3 sequences in the sample, around 80% are singletons; the top ten hold 17%. As to treatment: roughly 10-day PBMC culture with coronavirus spike peptide pools or control peptides (ViraFEST assay). Peptide pool stimulation in ViraFEST expanded antigen-specific T cells, whose TCRs were then sequenced. With regard to this clonotype: Its antigen is still unknown.

The sequence was obtained from a human donor who received a COVID-19 vaccine. The chain is built from TRBV6-1 and TRBJ2-3, with a weak D call TRBD1 (6 bases). The material sequenced was CD4+ T cells from blood, cultured in vitro, taken after SARS-CoV-2 vaccination. In DNA form, the CDR3 reads TGTGCCAGCAGTGCCCGGACAGGCACAGATACGCAGTATTTT. Its protein is CASSARTGTDTQYF.